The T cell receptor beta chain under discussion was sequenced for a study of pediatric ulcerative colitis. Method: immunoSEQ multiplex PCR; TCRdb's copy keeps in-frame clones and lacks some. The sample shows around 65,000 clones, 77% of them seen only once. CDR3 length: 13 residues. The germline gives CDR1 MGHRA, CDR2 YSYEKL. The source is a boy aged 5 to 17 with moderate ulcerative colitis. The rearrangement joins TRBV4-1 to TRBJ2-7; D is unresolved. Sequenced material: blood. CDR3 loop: CATTELQSYEQYF. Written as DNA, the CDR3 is TGCGCTACCACGGAGCTCCAATCTTACGAGCAGTACTTC.